This paragraph reports one TCR beta chain. The antigen is undetermined. Germline V CDR1 and CDR2: SGHVS, FQNEAQ. The V gene end was trimmed by 5 bases and the J gene end by 4 bases; junction bases not matched to a gene: 10. CDR3 size: 15 residues. Here immunoSEQ multiplex PCR was the method, and the copy in TCRdb shows in-frame clones only, minus some. Altogether 100,000 to 150,000 clones are present, approximately 89% being singletons, with the ten largest covering around 9.3%. These data come from a study of T cell responses to AZD1222 COVID-19 vaccine. Study-wide results and caveats: Increases in Spike-specific TCR breadth and depth were seen after two AZD1222 doses. Spike was spanned by vaccine-associated CD4 TCRs, which were dominant at 160-218 and 743-854.

V and J are TRBV7-8 and TRBJ1-2; TRBD1 matches 7 bases. This sample comprised peripheral blood, obtained on day 0 of AZD1222 vaccination. This sequence was found in an adult in good health. The DNA of the CDR3 is TGTGCCAGCAGCGTCCGGGACAGAGTTCTCTATGGCTACACCTTC. Translation: CASSVRDRVLYGYTF.